These T cell receptor beta chains were read from a single sample in a study of blood T cells in healthy people across ages. TCRdb redid the calling of the 5' RACE reads with MiXCR, one entry per CDR3 protein. The sample consists of 1,100,000 or so distinct CDR3 sequences, 40% to 45% of them appearing once. The sample taken for sequencing was blood. These TCRs come from a woman aged 60-75 years in good health. CDR3s include the opening cysteine and the closing phenylalanine or tryptophan.

V	J	CDR3
TRBV5-1	TRBJ2-4	CASSHGTPKNIQYF
TRBV29-1	TRBJ1-2	CSVVNRDSNYGYTF
TRBV28	TRBJ1-5	CASRGTGKGDRNQPQHF
TRBV14	TRBJ2-5	CASRPSAGGGTQYF
TRBV6-6	TRBJ2-5	CASSYSGTRGTQYF
TRBV5-1	TRBJ1-1	CASSLAGGSPEAFF
TRBV12-3/TRBV12-4	TRBJ2-1	CASSPWGNEQFF
TRBV11-2	TRBJ1-6	CASSTQTGAGSPLHF
TRBV3-1	.	CASGHPTRGGQETQYF
TRBV5-6	TRBJ2-7	CARSRRQGRYEQYF
TRBV28	TRBJ2-3	CASSAGTGLGDTQYF
TRBV27	TRBJ1-2	CASSLTRQGNFLANYGYTF
TRBV7-3	TRBJ2-7	CASSLTGTSGPGGKYF